This T cell receptor (beta chain) was obtained from a study of blood T cell repertoires in COVID-19 (dated by TCRdb to about 2020). As for the study more broadly: Samples from collaborators originated in the United States, Italy and Spain and spanned both the acute and convalescent phases of COVID-19. The material from the prospective study consisted of cDNA or gDNA derived from T cells, B-cell-depleted T cells, or PBMCs. Subjects who had been exposed to COVID-19, were actively infected with it, or had recovered from it provided the deeply sampled blood TCRbeta repertoires that made up the dataset. The repertoires were released in a freely available public database intended as a resource for research on the immune response to SARS-CoV-2. Samples were obtained from the ongoing ImmuneRACE study (first 160 participants) and from over a thousand subjects provided by 6 global collaborators. The sample metadata nearly always contained a de-identified subject ID, COVID-19 status, age in years and sex. Where available, HLA class I and class II types were obtained from metadata supplied by the sample provider rather than from assay-based typing. On the study overall, not on this receptor specifically: The amount of clinical and demographic metadata varied by source and participant and was provided uncurated.

At the junction V is shortened by 1 base and J by 9 bases; bases outside the gene matches: 6. Spanning cysteine to phenylalanine, the CDR3 consists of 16 amino acids. Of all the DNA, just the CDR3 is kept, 48 bases in frame from base 1. Reading the germline V gene gives CDR1 MGHRA and CDR2 YSYEKL. Collaborating institutions collected whole blood in K2EDTA tubes following their own protocols. For TCRbeta analysis, collaborators shipped samples in one of three forms: frozen whole blood, isolated PBMCs, or DNA extracted from either of those sample types. The immunoSEQ Assay, a bias-controlled multiplex PCR, was used to amplify TCRbeta CDR3 regions from genomic DNA. Turning to the authors' computational methods: Nucleated cell counts per sample were estimated from amplification of reference gene primers within the assay. To quantify the absolute abundance of each unique TCRbeta CDR3 rearrangement, sequence reads were collapsed and filtered. For each sample, productive Simpson clonality was calculated as the square root of Simpson's diversity index over productive rearrangements. Not all clones reach the TCRdb copy of this immuneACCESS table, which keeps in-frame sequences only. Checked studies attribute under half of the gap to unresolved V genes and leave the rest unexplained. Clone size and the V and J calls come from that table; the DNA yielded D and trimming. The sample table shows about 68,000 clones, and around nine tenths are seen once. Together, the top ten hold 5.5% to 8% of the sample.

On this clone itself: Its antigen remains undetermined. Base qualities were left out, and no much larger clone turns up one base away.

This sequence was found in a man aged 45-65 years with active COVID-19. Sequenced input: peripheral blood. This sequence uses TRBV4-1 and TRBJ1-6, with 10 bases matching TRBD1. CDR3 loop: CASSQAGTGVGSPLHF. The DNA sequence is given as TGCGCCAGCAGCCAAGCTGGGACAGGGGTTGGTTCACCCCTCCACTTT.